These 9 T cell receptor beta chains originate from one sample sequenced in a study of cytomegalovirus exposure and HLA in healthy donors. The PCR used 60 Vbeta and 13 Jbeta primers. Measured with immunoSEQ multiplex PCR; TCRdb has only the in-frame clones, and not every one. The sample lists under 150,000 clones, about 78% occurring once. What was sequenced was PBMCs. These receptors originate from a human donor in good health.

This clone was picked up many times. This sequence joins TRBV12-5 and TRBJ1-3; TRBD1 is a possible D gene (5 bases). Trimming took off 6 bases at V and 2 bases at J, with 8 bases between the two ends. Germline V gene data show CDR1 as LGHNT and CDR2 as FRNRAP. The CDR3 extends over 13 amino acids. The CDR3 nucleotides read TGTGCTAGTGGCTTAGGGGCTGGAAACACCATATATTTT. Its protein product is CASGLGAGNTIYF.

This clone was observed a few times. The chain joins TRBV28 to TRBJ1-2, with D possibly matching TRBD1 (6 bases). The germline gives CDR1 MDHEN, CDR2 SYDVKM. Trimming removed 5 bases at V and 5 bases at J, with 15 bases between. This CDR3 is 14 amino acids long. This CDR3 reads CASSPTTGSYGYTF. CDR3 DNA: TGTGCCAGCAGTCCTACGACAGGTAGTTATGGCTACACCTTC.

The chain recombines TRBV5-1 with TRBJ2-7; 10 bases agree with TRBD2. Germline CDR1 is SGHRS and CDR2 is YFSETQ. This CDR3 spans 15 amino acids. Unmatched junction bases numbered 4, after V lost 0 bases and J lost 4 bases. The chain's CDR3 is CASSLASGSGYEQYF. Written as DNA, the CDR3 is TGCGCCAGCAGCTTGGCTAGCGGGAGTGGGTACGAGCAGTACTTC.

This clone has a handful of counts. The chain combines TRBV6-5 with TRBJ2-7; D not certain. Germline V CDR1 and CDR2: MNHEY, SVGAGI. Trimming took 4 bases from V and 8 from J, leaving 9 bases between them. The CDR3 sequence is 11 residues long. In DNA form, the CDR3 reads TGTGCCAGCAGTTCTTACAGAAAGCAGTACTTC. As protein: CASSSYRKQYF.

Note on this clone: Other DNA sequences of this sample code for an identical CDR3. The rearrangement uses TRBV6-4 and TRBJ2-3; 8 bases agree with TRBD2. Trimming at V came to 6 bases and at J to 3 bases, leaving 5 bases not matched to a gene. CDR3 length: 14 amino acids. Germline CDR1 and CDR2: MRHNA and SNTAGT. Here the CDR3 reads CASSDGGGTDTQYF. In DNA form, the CDR3 reads TGTGCCAGCAGCGACGGGGGGGGTACAGATACGCAGTATTTT.

On this clone itself: At the DNA level, this CDR3 is encoded by other sequences in the same sample as well. The J gene is TRBJ2-3, the V gene TRBV29-1; possibly TRBD2 for D (6 bases). V lost 1 base to trimming and J lost 3 bases, with 8 bases between them. Germline V gene data show CDR1 as SQVTM and CDR2 as ANQGSEA. The CDR3 has 13 residues. The CDR3 sequence: CSVEGGDTDTQYF. The CDR3 DNA sequence: TGCAGCGTTGAAGGGGGGGATACAGATACGCAGTATTTT.

This chain connects TRBV9 to TRBJ1-4; D might be TRBD1 (5 bases). Germline values: CDR1 SGDLS, CDR2 YYNGEE. Trimming shortened V by 0 bases and J by 8 bases, and 11 bases separated the two germline ends. This CDR3 spans 14 amino acids. CDR3 sequence (DNA): TGTGCCAGCAGCGTAGACCAGGGAGGAGAAAAACTGTTTTTT. It translates to CASSVDQGGEKLFF.

This chain links TRBV5-8 with TRBJ2-2, with D tentatively TRBD2 (6 bases). Germline-derived CDR1 and CDR2 are SGHTS and YDEGEE. V lost 4 bases and J 5 bases, leaving 18 bases between the germline ends. The CDR3 contains 16 residues. The CDR3 DNA reads TGTGCCAGCAGCCGGGGGAGCAGGGCGGGGACCGGGGAGCTGTTTTTT. Residues: CASSRGSRAGTGELFF.

The chain employs TRBV5-6 and TRBJ2-3; D gene unclear. The CDR3 consists of 12 residues. Trimming cost V 8 bases and J 1 base, with 8 bases left between them. Germline V gives CDR1 SGHDT, CDR2 YYEEEE. The CDR3: CASSPGTDTQYF. The CDR3 DNA is TGTGCCAGTAGCCCGGGCACAGATACGCAGTATTTT.